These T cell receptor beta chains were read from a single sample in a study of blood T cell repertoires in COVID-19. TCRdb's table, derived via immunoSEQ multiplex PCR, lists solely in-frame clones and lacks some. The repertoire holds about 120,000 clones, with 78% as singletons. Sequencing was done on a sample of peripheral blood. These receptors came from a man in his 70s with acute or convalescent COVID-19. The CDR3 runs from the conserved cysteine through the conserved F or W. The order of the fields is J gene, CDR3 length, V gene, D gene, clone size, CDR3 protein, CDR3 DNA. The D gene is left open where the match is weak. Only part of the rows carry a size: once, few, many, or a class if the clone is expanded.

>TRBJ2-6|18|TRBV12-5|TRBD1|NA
CASGFPLGTGAGANVLTF
TGTGCTAGTGGTTTCCCCCTCGGGACAGGGGCCGGGGCCAACGTCCTGACTTTC
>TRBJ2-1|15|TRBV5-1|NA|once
CASSLFSGSYNEQFF
TGCGCCAGCAGCTTGTTTTCAGGCTCCTACAATGAGCAGTTCTTC
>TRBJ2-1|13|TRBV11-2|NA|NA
CASSLEGGAEQFF
TGTGCCAGCAGCTTAGAGGGGGGGGCTGAGCAGTTCTTC
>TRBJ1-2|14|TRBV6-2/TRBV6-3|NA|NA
CASSSYGGTNGYTF
TGTGCCAGCAGTTCGTACGGGGGAACTAATGGCTACACCTTC
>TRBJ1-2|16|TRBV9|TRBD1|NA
CASSVASQGANYGYTF
TGTGCCAGCAGCGTAGCCAGCCAGGGGGCAAACTATGGCTACACCTTC
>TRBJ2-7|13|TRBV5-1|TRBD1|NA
CASSSDRGGEQYF
TGCGCCAGCAGCTCGGACAGGGGAGGGGAGCAGTACTTC
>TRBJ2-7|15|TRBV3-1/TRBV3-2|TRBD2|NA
CASSLPGLASLEQYF
TGTGCCAGCAGCCTCCCGGGACTAGCGTCTCTCGAGCAGTACTTC
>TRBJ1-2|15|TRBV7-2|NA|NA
CASSLSRGFSYGYTF
TGTGCCAGCAGCTTATCTCGGGGGTTTAGCTATGGCTACACCTTC
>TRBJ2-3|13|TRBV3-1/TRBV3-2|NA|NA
CASSQRGLDTQYF
TGTGCCAGCAGCCAAAGGGGGTTGGATACGCAGTATTTT
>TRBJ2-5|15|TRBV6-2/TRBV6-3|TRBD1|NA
CASSPMDRSQETQYF
TGTGCCAGCAGTCCGATGGACAGGAGCCAAGAGACCCAGTACTTC
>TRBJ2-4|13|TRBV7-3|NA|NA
CASSVSRENIQYF
TGTGCCAGCAGCGTATCCAGGGAAAACATTCAGTACTTC
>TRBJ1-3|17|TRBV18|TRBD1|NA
CASSPFDRGPSGNTIYF
TGTGCCAGCTCACCATTCGACAGGGGGCCATCTGGAAACACCATATATTTT
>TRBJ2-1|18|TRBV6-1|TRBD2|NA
CASSEALRGGASYNEQFF
TGTGCCAGCAGTGAAGCGCTTCGGGGGGGGGCGTCCTACAATGAGCAGTTCTTC
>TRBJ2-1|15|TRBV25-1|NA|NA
CASSERETRYNEQFF
TGTGCCAGCAGTGAACGAGAGACACGCTACAATGAGCAGTTCTTC
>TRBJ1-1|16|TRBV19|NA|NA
CASRVVGTGARRSLIF
NA
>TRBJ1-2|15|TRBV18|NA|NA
CASSPEGQGRAGYTF
TGTGCCAGCTCACCGGAAGGTCAGGGGCGGGCTGGCTACACCTTC
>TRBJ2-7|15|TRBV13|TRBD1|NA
CASSRNRGTSYEQYF
TGTGCCAGCAGTCGAAACAGGGGGACCTCCTACGAGCAGTACTTC
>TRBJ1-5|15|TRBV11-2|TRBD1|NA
CASSLGTGDSQPQHF
TGTGCCAGCAGCTTAGGGACAGGGGACAGTCAGCCCCAGCATTTT
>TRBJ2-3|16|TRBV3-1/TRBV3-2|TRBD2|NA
CASSQEGQRDTDTQYF
TGTGCCAGCAGCCAAGAGGGGCAGCGGGACACAGATACGCAGTATTTT
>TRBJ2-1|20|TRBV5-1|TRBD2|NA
CASSLSTSGGARTSYNEQFF
TGCGCCAGCAGCCTGTCGACTAGCGGGGGGGCTAGAACGTCCTACAATGAGCAGTTCTTC
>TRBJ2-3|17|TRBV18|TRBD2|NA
CASSTTSGVRGTDTQYF
TGTGCCAGCTCGACGACTAGCGGGGTTAGGGGCACAGATACGCAGTATTTT
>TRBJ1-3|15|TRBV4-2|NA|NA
CASSQDPGLGNTIYF
TGTGCCAGCAGCCAAGATCCAGGGCTTGGAAACACCATATATTTT
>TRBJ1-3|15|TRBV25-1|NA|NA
CASSEPGGYGNTIYF
TGTGCCAGCAGTGAGCCCGGTGGTTACGGAAACACCATATATTTT
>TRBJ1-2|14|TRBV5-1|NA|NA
CASSLGEPGVGYTF
TGCGCCAGCAGCTTGGGAGAGCCGGGGGTCGGCTACACCTTC
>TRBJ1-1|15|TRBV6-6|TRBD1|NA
CASSRSGQGFTEAFF
TGTGCCAGCAGTCGATCGGGACAGGGATTCACTGAAGCTTTCTTT
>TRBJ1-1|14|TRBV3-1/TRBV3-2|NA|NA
CASSQTGQTTEAFF
TGTGCCAGCAGCCAAACAGGGCAGACAACTGAAGCTTTCTTT
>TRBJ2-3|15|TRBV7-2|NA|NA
CASSLAWGSTDTQYF
TGTGCCAGCAGCTTAGCGTGGGGCAGCACAGATACGCAGTATTTT
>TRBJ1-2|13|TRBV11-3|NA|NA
CASALGATYGYTF
TGTGCCAGCGCCTTGGGCGCAACCTATGGCTACACCTTC
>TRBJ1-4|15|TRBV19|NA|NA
CASRESGATNEKLFF
TGTGCCAGTAGGGAGAGCGGGGCAACTAATGAAAAACTGTTTTTT
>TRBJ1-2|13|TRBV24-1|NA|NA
CATSGSILGGYTF
TGTGCCACCAGTGGGTCCATTTTGGGCGGCTACACCTTC
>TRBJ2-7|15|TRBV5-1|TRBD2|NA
CASSLVSAGGYEQYF
TGCGCCAGCAGCTTAGTTTCAGCGGGGGGGTACGAGCAGTACTTC
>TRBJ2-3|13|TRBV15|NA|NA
CATSRDGENTQYF
TGTGCCACCAGCAGAGATGGGGAGAATACGCAGTATTTT
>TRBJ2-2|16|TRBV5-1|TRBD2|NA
CASSLAGGGAPGELFF
TGCGCCAGCAGCTTGGCTGGCGGGGGGGCCCCCGGGGAGCTGTTTTTT
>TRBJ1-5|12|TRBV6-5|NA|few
CASSSGSQPQHF
TGTGCCAGCAGTTCGGGGAGTCAGCCCCAGCATTTT
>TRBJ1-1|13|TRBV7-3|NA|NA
CASSLSAGTEAFF
TGTGCCAGCAGCTTATCGGCAGGGACTGAAGCTTTCTTT
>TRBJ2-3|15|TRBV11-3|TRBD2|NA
CASSPPGLRTDTQYF
TGTGCCAGCAGCCCTCCGGGACTAAGAACAGATACGCAGTATTTT
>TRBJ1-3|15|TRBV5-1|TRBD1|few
CASSSQGARGNTIYF
TGCGCCAGCAGCTCGCAGGGGGCGAGGGGAAACACCATATATTTT
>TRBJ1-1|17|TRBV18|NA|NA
CASSPRFMGLMNTEAFF
TGTGCCAGCTCACCAAGATTTATGGGGCTGATGAACACTGAAGCTTTCTTT
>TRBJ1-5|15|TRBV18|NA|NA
CASSPSGDGNQPQHF
TGTGCCAGCTCACCATCGGGGGACGGCAATCAGCCCCAGCATTTT
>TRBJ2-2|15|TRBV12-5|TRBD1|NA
CASGAGQGNTGELFF
TGTGCTAGTGGTGCGGGACAGGGGAACACCGGGGAGCTGTTTTTT
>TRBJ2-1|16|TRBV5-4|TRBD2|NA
CASSVGRGGAYNEQFF
TGTGCCAGCAGCGTGGGGCGCGGGGGGGCATACAATGAGCAGTTCTTC
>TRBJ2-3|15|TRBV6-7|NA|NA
CASSAESLGTAGKYF
TGTGCCAGCAGTGCGGAAAGCCTAGGGACTGCAGGAAAGTATTTT
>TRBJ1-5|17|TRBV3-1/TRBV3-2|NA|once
CASSQSGGGLGNQPQHF
TGTGCCAGCAGCCAGAGCGGGGGGGGCCTGGGCAATCAGCCCCAGCATTTT
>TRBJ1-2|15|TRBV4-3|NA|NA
CASSQDGHGNYGYTF
TGCGCCAGCAGCCAAGATGGGCACGGAAACTATGGCTACACCTTC
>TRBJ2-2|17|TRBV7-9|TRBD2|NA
CASNFREGHPNTGELFF
TGTGCCAGCAACTTTAGGGAGGGGCATCCGAACACCGGGGAGCTGTTTTTT